These 15 T cell receptor beta chains were sequenced from one sample in a study of T-cell reconstitution after alpha-beta-depleted transplantation in children. Preparation of the TCRbeta library involved a method that used unique molecular identifiers. TCRdb itself ran the PCR reads through MiXCR, one entry per CDR3 protein. The sample contains about 200,000 distinct CDR3 sequences, about 6% of which appear only once. The material was PBMCs, obtained before TCRalphabeta/CD19-depleted stem cell transplant. The receptors were gathered from a girl less than two years old with combined immunodeficiency, due to receive a stem cell transplant.

This clonotype was recorded many times. The chain carries TRBV7-8 and TRBJ2-7; D possibly uses TRBD1 or TRBD2 (6 bases each). Per germline, CDR1 SGHVS and CDR2 FQNEAQ. The V and J ends lost 1 base and 4 bases respectively, with 17 bases between them. The CDR3 runs to 16 residues. CDR3 sequence (DNA): TGTGCCAGCAGCTTAGGAGGGAGGACAGTCTCTTACGAGCAGTACTTC. It translates to CASSLGGRTVSYEQYF.

This clonotype was counted at least ten times. The J gene is TRBJ1-1, the V gene TRBV28; a possible D gene is TRBD1 (5 bases). CDR1 and CDR2 (germline): MDHEN, SYDVKM. This CDR3 has 12 amino acids. Trimming pared 2 bases from V and 7 bases from J, leaving 8 bases between. Here the CDR3 DNA reads TGTGCCAGCAGTTTAGGGGGGAATGAAGCTTTCTTT. It codes for CASSLGGNEAFF.

This clonotype has ten or more counts. The genes are TRBV12-3 or TRBV12-4 and TRBJ2-3; D is tentatively TRBD1 or TRBD2 (5 bases each). The CDR3 spans 15 residues. Trimming took 2 bases from V and 9 from J, leaving 18 bases between them. This CDR3 is CASSLSAGPSGTQYF. CDR3 sequence (DNA): TGTGCCAGCAGTTTATCGGCAGGGCCTTCGGGGACGCAGTATTTT.

This chain uses TRBV7-6 with TRBJ2-7; a weak D match, TRBD1 (5 bases). The germline V gene has CDR1 SGHVS and CDR2 FNYEAQ. This CDR3 spans 16 amino acids. Deletions cut 1 base from V and 4 bases from J, with 17 bases between. Here the CDR3 reads CASSLEQDHQAYEQYF. The CDR3 nucleotides are TGTGCCAGCAGCTTAGAACAGGACCACCAGGCATACGAGCAGTACTTC.

This clonotype occurred many times. The chain joins TRBV9 to TRBJ2-5; D remains ambiguous. V dropped 6 bases and J dropped 1 base, with 10 bases sitting between them. Germline lookup yields CDR1 SGDLS and CDR2 YYNGEE. The CDR3 has 13 amino acids. The CDR3 protein is CASKGASQETQYF. For the CDR3, the DNA is TGTGCCAGCAAGGGTGCTAGCCAAGAGACCCAGTACTTC.

The rearrangement joins TRBV5-6 to TRBJ2-3; 10 positions match TRBD1. V gave up 4 bases and J gave up 0 bases; unmatched junction bases: 5. Germline V CDR1 and CDR2: SGHDT, YYEEEE. This CDR3 is 16 amino acids long. DNA for the CDR3: TGTGCCAGCAGCGAAGGGACAGGGGCTAGCACAGATACGCAGTATTTT. It specifies CASSEGTGASTDTQYF.

This clonotype was counted many times. The chain recombines TRBV6-1 with TRBJ2-7; no clear D. The V end lost 5 bases, the J end lost 2 bases, and 10 bases lay between the germline ends. CDR3 length equals 13 residues. CDR1 and CDR2 from the germline V gene are MNHNS and SASEGT. The CDR3 DNA reads as TGTGCCAGCAGTAAAACCCCTCCCTACGAGCAGTACTTC. Residues: CASSKTPPYEQYF.

This clonotype was recorded at least ten times. The rearrangement joins TRBV6-5 to TRBJ1-2, with D uncertain. Germline CDR1 is MNHEY and CDR2 is SVGAGI. The CDR3 totals 12 residues. V was shortened by 2 bases and J by 7 bases, with 8 bases between the two germline ends. The CDR3 DNA follows: TGTGCCAGCAGTTACGGGAACGGTGGCTACACCTTC. Amino acids: CASSYGNGGYTF.

The rearrangement joins TRBV19 to TRBJ1-5; possible D gene TRBD1, 6 bases. Trimming pared 3 bases from V and 7 bases from J, leaving 13 bases between. CDR1 is LNHDA, CDR2 SQIVND, per germline (reference sequence). The CDR3 sequence is 14 residues long. CDR3 protein: CASSIFGGPQPQHF. The CDR3, as DNA: TGTGCCAGTAGTATCTTTGGGGGGCCCCAGCCCCAGCATTTT.

This clonotype occurred many times. The rearrangement links TRBV20-1 to TRBJ2-7; D is unresolved. V was shortened by 1 base and J by 1 base, with 8 bases between the two germline ends. CDR1 is DFQATT, CDR2 SNEGSKA, per germline (reference sequence). This CDR3 spans 13 amino acids. The CDR3 reads CSARGGYSYEQYF. In DNA form, the CDR3 reads TGCAGTGCTAGAGGGGGTTATTCCTACGAGCAGTACTTC.

There are many counts of this clonotype. This sequence joins TRBV5-1 and TRBJ2-3; perhaps TRBD2 as D (5 bases). Germline V gene data show CDR1 as SGHRS and CDR2 as YFSETQ. Trimming removed 3 bases at V and 2 bases at J, with 16 bases between. This CDR3 has 16 residues. The CDR3 coding sequence is TGCGCCAGCAGCTGGTGGTGGGAGATAGACACAGATACGCAGTATTTT. Encoded protein: CASSWWWEIDTDTQYF.

This clonotype was detected many times. The chain recombines TRBV11-2 with TRBJ2-5; D is perhaps TRBD2 (5 bases). Germline values: CDR1 SGHAT, CDR2 FQNNGV. This CDR3 is 18 amino acids long. The V gene lost 1 base and the J gene lost 5 bases, with 23 bases spanning the gap. Here the CDR3 DNA reads TGTGCCAGCAGCTTAGGCGTCTCTGGAGGAGGAGATTGGGAGACCCAGTACTTC. It is translated as CASSLGVSGGGDWETQYF.

This clonotype was recorded many times. The chain carries TRBV4-3 and TRBJ2-1; D is unclear. CDR1 LGHNA and CDR2 YSLEER come from the germline V gene. Trimming shortened V by 0 bases and J by 9 bases, and 15 bases separated the two germline ends. This CDR3 comprises 15 residues. CDR3 in amino acids: CASSQDSGLFGEQFF. The CDR3 DNA sequence: TGCGCCAGCAGCCAAGATTCCGGATTGTTTGGTGAGCAGTTCTTC.

This clonotype was counted at least ten times. The J gene is TRBJ1-5, the V gene TRBV19, with a tentative D call TRBD1 (6 bases). Germline V gene lookup returns CDR1 LNHDA and CDR2 SQIVND (reference sequence). Trimming removed 5 bases at V and 1 base at J, with 18 bases between. CDR3 length: 17 residues. CDR3: CASSSRAAGASNQPQHF. DNA of the CDR3: TGTGCCAGTAGTTCTCGTGCGGCGGGGGCGAGCAATCAGCCCCAGCATTTT.

In this sample, this clonotype turned up a few times. V is TRBV20-1 and J is TRBJ1-5, with TRBD1 as a possible D gene (6 bases). This CDR3 is built from 15 residues. Germline loops: CDR1 DFQATT, CDR2 SNEGSKA (reference sequence). The V and J ends lost 0 bases and 0 bases respectively, with 9 bases between them. The DNA of the CDR3 is TGCAGTGCTAGAGAAGGGGGTCTTAGCAATCAGCCCCAGCATTTT. Translating it yields CSAREGGLSNQPQHF.